The 31 T cell receptor beta chains below were found in one sample sequenced in a study of T cell changes during pregnancy in multiple sclerosis. Produced via immunoSEQ multiplex PCR; TCRdb's table is partial and in-frame only. Here the sample spans around 30,000 clones, approximately 89% being singletons. The sample was CD8+ T cells from peripheral blood mononuclear cells, taken in the first trimester of pregnancy. Source of these receptors: a female donor with multiple sclerosis, enrolled in a pregnancy study.

The chain recombines TRBV19 with TRBJ2-1; D is undetermined. Trimming removed 4 bases at V and 4 bases at J, with 5 bases between. Germline assignment: CDR1 LNHDA and CDR2 SQIVND (reference sequence). The CDR3 runs to 12 residues. The CDR3 sequence: CASSRRYNEQFF. DNA for the CDR3: TGTGCCAGTAGTAGGAGATACAATGAGCAGTTCTTC.

The V gene is TRBV19, the J gene TRBJ1-3, with no clear D. Germline V CDR1 and CDR2: LNHDA, SQIVND (reference sequence). The CDR3 extends over 14 amino acids. With 5 bases removed from V and 1 base from J, the gap between germline ends came to 9 bases. The CDR3: CASSPRISGNTIYF. In DNA, the CDR3 is TGTGCCAGTAGTCCCCGTATATCTGGAAACACCATATATTTT.

The V call is TRBV10-3, the J call TRBJ2-1, with 10 bases matching TRBD1. The CDR3 spans 15 residues. CDR1 and CDR2 from the germline V gene are ENHRY and SYGVKD. The V segment lost 1 base and the J segment 8 bases; nucleotides outside the gene matches: 5. CDR3 sequence: CAISEYRDRGDEQFF. The CDR3 nucleotides are TGTGCCATCAGTGAGTATCGGGACAGGGGCGATGAGCAGTTCTTC.

The chain recombines TRBV18 with TRBJ2-3; 12 positions match TRBD2. The CDR3 sequence is 15 residues long. The germline V gene encodes CDR1 KGHSH and CDR2 LQKENI. The ends lost 6 bases at V and 6 bases at J; junction bases unmatched: 7. CDR3 region: CASSQTSGRGDTQYF. The CDR3 bases are TGTGCCAGCTCCCAGACTAGCGGGAGAGGGGATACGCAGTATTTT.

This clone was seen once. The chain employs TRBV10-3 and TRBJ2-3; TRBD2 matches at 11 bases. Germline lookup yields CDR1 ENHRY and CDR2 SYGVKD. V gave up 3 bases and J gave up 2 bases; unmatched junction bases: 4. The CDR3 consists of 16 residues. CDR3 coding DNA: TGTGCCATCAGTGATGGGACTAGCGGAGACACAGATACGCAGTATTTT. This codes for CAISDGTSGDTDTQYF.

The chain links TRBV5-6 to TRBJ2-3, with 8 positions matching TRBD2. The CDR3 is made up of 18 amino acids. V lost 1 base and J lost 5; bases outside the gene matches: 15. CDR1 and CDR2 from the germline V gene are SGHDT and YYEEEE. CDR3 protein: CASSLTGGLAGPLDTQYF. The CDR3 DNA reads TGTGCCAGCAGCTTGACGGGTGGGCTAGCGGGTCCCTTAGATACGCAGTATTTT.

V gene TRBV27 combines with J gene TRBJ2-1; 9 positions agree with TRBD2. This CDR3 region has 13 residues. Unmatched junction bases numbered 3, after V lost 9 bases and J lost 3 bases. Germline CDR1 MNHEY, CDR2 SMNVEV (reference sequence). This chain's CDR3 is CASRTSVYNEQFF. CDR3 coding DNA: TGTGCCAGTAGGACTAGCGTCTACAATGAGCAGTTCTTC.

The V call is TRBV6-6, the J call TRBJ1-4, with 11 bases that match TRBD1. The V gene's germline CDR1 is MNHNY and CDR2 SVGAGI (reference sequence). V shed 8 bases and J 6 bases; nucleotides not matched to a gene: 2. CDR3 size: 13 residues. The CDR3 coding sequence is TGTGCCAGCCGGACAGGGGGCGATGAAAAACTGTTTTTT. As protein: CASRTGGDEKLFF.

Details on this clone: In the same sample, other DNA sequences code for this CDR3. The J gene is TRBJ2-1, the V gene TRBV5-1; TRBD2 matches 13 bases. In germline, CDR1 is SGHRS, CDR2 YFSETQ. V lost 2 bases to trimming and J lost 1 base; unmatched junction nucleotides: 3. This CDR3 is built from 17 residues. The CDR3 sequence: CASSLGLAGVSYNEQFF. In nucleotides, the CDR3 is TGCGCCAGCAGCTTAGGACTAGCGGGAGTGTCCTACAATGAGCAGTTCTTC.

The CDR3 region has the DNA TGTGCCAGCAGCCTGACAGGGGGGACTGAAGCTTTCTTT. Amino acids: CASSLTGGTEAFF. V usage is TRBV11-3 and J usage is TRBJ1-1; 9 bases are shared with TRBD1. The V gene end was trimmed by 5 bases and the J gene end by 5 bases; junction bases not matched to a gene: 3. This CDR3 has 13 amino acids. CDR1 is SGHNT and CDR2 is YENEEA in the germline V gene.

The chain couples TRBV5-1 to TRBJ2-3; a weak D match, TRBD2 (5 bases). CDR1 is SGHRS and CDR2 is YFSETQ in the germline V gene. CDR3 size: 12 residues. V lost 3 bases to trimming and J lost 5 bases, with 7 bases between them. The CDR3 sequence: CASSSGGDTQYF. The CDR3, as DNA: TGCGCCAGCAGCTCAGGAGGAGATACGCAGTATTTT.

The rearrangement uses TRBV11-2 and TRBJ2-7; 13 nucleotides match TRBD2. After removal of 5 bases from V and 2 bases from J, the junction contained 6 bases not matched to a gene. This CDR3 has 16 amino acids. Germline CDR1 reads SGHAT; CDR2 reads FQNNGV. The CDR3: CASSIRTSGRTYEQYF. CDR3 coding DNA: TGTGCCAGCAGCATTCGGACTAGCGGGAGAACCTACGAGCAGTACTTC.

The chain couples TRBV10-1 to TRBJ1-5; D possibly corresponds to TRBD1 (6 bases). The V end lost 2 bases, the J end lost 7 bases, and 12 bases lay between the germline ends. CDR3 size: 14 residues. The V gene's germline CDR1 is WNHNN and CDR2 SYGVQD (reference sequence). This CDR3 is CASSEVGARQPQHF. For the CDR3, the DNA is TGCGCCAGCAGTGAGGTGGGGGCGCGACAGCCCCAGCATTTT.

This chain connects TRBV9 to TRBJ1-1; D is ambiguous. The CDR3 spans 16 residues. The V gene's germline CDR1 is SGDLS and CDR2 YYNGEE. V was clipped by 0 bases and J by 4 bases, with 16 bases between them. For the CDR3, the DNA is TGTGCCAGCAGCGTAGGGGTGGAGGGTTTGGGCACTGAAGCTTTCTTT. Encoded protein: CASSVGVEGLGTEAFF.

As regards this clone: The junction shows a germline mismatch at one end, possibly a read error. The V call is TRBV27, the J call TRBJ2-1; D may be TRBD2 (6 bases). CDR1 is MNHEY, CDR2 SMNVEV, per germline (reference sequence). The CDR3 loop spans 15 amino acids. The CDR3 loop reads CASTLGPGAYNEQFF. DNA of the CDR3: TGTGCCAGCACTTTAGGTCCGGGAGCCTACAATGAGCAGTTCTTC.

The chain employs TRBV4-1 and TRBJ2-5, with 11 bases aligning to TRBD2. Germline trimming cut 2 bases from V and 11 bases from J; bases unmatched to any gene: 10. The CDR3 extends over 15 amino acids. Germline V gene sequence: CDR1 MGHRA, CDR2 YSYEKL. The CDR3 loop reads CASSQLAGGLGEQYF. The CDR3 DNA sequence: TGCGCCAGCAGCCAATTAGCGGGAGGGCTGGGGGAGCAGTACTTC.

V is TRBV4-1 and J is TRBJ1-5; 8 bases are a match to TRBD1. The CDR3 sequence is 16 residues long. Trimming removed 2 bases from V and 5 bases from J; junction bases left unmatched: 8. Germline loops: CDR1 MGHRA, CDR2 YSYEKL. The CDR3 protein is CASSQRGQGGDQPQHF. The DNA for the CDR3 is TGCGCCAGCAGCCAACGAGGACAGGGCGGTGATCAGCCCCAGCATTTT.

The genes are TRBV2 and TRBJ2-1, with D possibly matching TRBD2 (5 bases). From germline, CDR1 is SNHLY and CDR2 FYNNEI. Trimming cost V 3 bases and J 10 bases, with 22 bases left between them. This CDR3 region has 16 residues. The CDR3: CASSDRAAGVLGEQFF. CDR3 DNA sequence: TGTGCCAGCAGTGACCGGGCCGCCGGGGTCCTCGGGGAGCAGTTCTTC.

This clone turned up a few times. V and J are TRBV5-6 and TRBJ2-7; D perhaps matches TRBD1 (6 bases). V shed 0 bases and J shed 2 bases, with 9 bases lying between them. From germline, CDR1 is SGHDT and CDR2 YYEEEE. There are 14 residues in the CDR3. CDR3: CASSLAGEPYEQYF. CDR3 in DNA: TGTGCCAGCAGCTTGGCAGGGGAGCCCTACGAGCAGTACTTC.

This clone came up a few times. The V call is TRBV7-9, the J call TRBJ2-7; TRBD2 is a possible D gene (5 bases). Germline assignment: CDR1 SEHNR and CDR2 FQNEAQ (reference sequence). V shed 0 bases and J shed 6 bases, with 9 bases lying between them. The CDR3 runs 13 residues. The CDR3 sequence: CASSLAGVPEQYF. The CDR3 DNA reads TGTGCCAGCAGCTTAGCGGGAGTGCCCGAGCAGTACTTC. Combining the CDR3 with reference TRBV7-9 and TRBJ2-7 gives the whole variable domain DTGVSQNPRHKITKRGQNVTFRCDPISEHNRLYWYRQTLGQGPEFLTYFQNEAQLEKSRLLSDRFSAERPKGSFSTLEIQRTEQGDSAMYLCASSLAGVPEQYFGPGTRLTVT.

The chain uses TRBV4-3 and TRBJ2-3, with 13 bases that match TRBD2. The germline V gene has CDR1 LGHNA and CDR2 YSLEER. Trimming cost V 0 bases and J 7 bases; bases outside gene matches: 4. There are 16 residues in the CDR3. Written as DNA, the CDR3 is TGCGCCAGCAGCCAAGAGGGGGGACTAGCGGGATATACGCAGTATTTT. This translates into CASSQEGGLAGYTQYF.

This rearrangement joins TRBV7-4 to TRBJ2-7; D possibly corresponds to TRBD1 (5 bases). This CDR3 region has 15 residues. V lost 5 bases and J 4 bases, leaving 18 bases between the germline ends. Per the germline V gene, CDR1 is SGHVT and CDR2 is SQSDAQ. In DNA form, the CDR3 reads TGTGCCAGCAGCCATATGCCGGTCAGGGTATACGAGCAGTACTTC. Amino acid sequence: CASSHMPVRVYEQYF.

This chain connects TRBV7-9 to TRBJ2-1; 7 bases align to TRBD2. Per the germline V gene, CDR1 is SEHNR and CDR2 is FQNEAQ (reference sequence). The CDR3 contains 14 residues. The J segment lost 3 bases and the V segment lost 4 bases, leaving 3 bases of the junction unmatched. The CDR3 protein is CASSWSGDYNEQFF. CDR3 sequence (DNA): TGTGCCAGCAGCTGGAGCGGGGACTACAATGAGCAGTTCTTC.

This sequence joins TRBV28 and TRBJ2-7, with no clear D. The CDR3 spans 13 residues. Trimming shortened V by 2 bases and J by 7 bases, and 12 bases separated the two germline ends. Per the germline V gene, CDR1 is MDHEN and CDR2 is SYDVKM. CDR3 in amino acids: CASSLESSGEQYF. The DNA for the CDR3 is TGTGCCAGCAGTTTAGAGAGCTCCGGTGAGCAGTACTTC.

The chain recombines TRBV21-1 with TRBJ2-7; TRBD1, the table's D call, lacks a check against the DNA. TRBV21-1 is a recognized pseudogene. The CDR3 loop spans 12 amino acids. The CDR3 here is CARTGSPYEQYF. The CDR3, as DNA: TGTGCCAGGACAGGGTCACCCTACGAGCAGTACTTC.

The chain couples TRBV6-5 to TRBJ2-1; 10 nucleotides match TRBD2. V was pared by 2 bases and J by 9 bases, with 1 base of the junction left unmatched. Per germline, CDR1 MNHEY and CDR2 SVGAGI. The CDR3 covers 13 residues. CDR3 coding DNA: TGTGCCAGCAGTTACGTAGCGGGAGGTGAGCAGTTCTTC. Its protein product is CASSYVAGGEQFF.

Written as DNA, the CDR3 is TGCGCCAGCAGCTTGGCCCCTAAGAGATATTATGGCTACACCTTC. The encoded protein is CASSLAPKRYYGYTF. The J gene is TRBJ1-2, the V gene TRBV5-1; D call uncertain. The CDR3 is made up of 15 amino acids. Between the trimmed V and J ends, which lost 0 bases and 5 bases, there was a span of 14 bases. CDR1 is SGHRS, CDR2 YFSETQ, per germline.

V and J are TRBV6-5 and TRBJ2-2, with D perhaps TRBD1 (6 bases). The CDR3 spans 15 residues. With 5 bases removed from V and 2 bases from J, the gap between germline ends came to 12 bases. The germline V gene has CDR1 MNHEY and CDR2 SVGAGI. CDR3 region: CASSREQGNTGELFF. CDR3 DNA sequence: TGTGCCAGCAGTCGGGAACAGGGAAACACCGGGGAGCTGTTTTTT.

The J gene is TRBJ1-2, the V gene TRBV19; D is undetermined. Trimming pared 1 base from V and 8 bases from J, leaving 14 bases between. The germline V gene encodes CDR1 LNHDA and CDR2 SQIVND (reference sequence). CDR3 length: 14 amino acids. This CDR3 reads CASSIGLAARGYTF. CDR3 coding DNA: TGTGCCAGTAGTATAGGTTTGGCCGCCCGAGGCTACACCTTC.

J is TRBJ2-1 and V is TRBV11-1; 7 bases map to TRBD1. Per the germline V gene, CDR1 is SGHAT and CDR2 is FQDESV (reference sequence). Trimming removed 2 bases from V and 8 bases from J; junction bases left unmatched: 3. This CDR3 is built from 13 residues. The CDR3 DNA reads as TGTGCCAGCAGCTTAAGCAGGGGGTATGAGCAGTTCTTC. Encoded protein: CASSLSRGYEQFF.

This chain connects TRBV5-4 to TRBJ1-1, with 8 bases matching TRBD1. Germline CDR1 is SGHNT and CDR2 is YYREEE (reference sequence). There are 13 residues in the CDR3. Germline trimming cut 7 bases from V and 5 bases from J; bases unmatched to any gene: 7. CDR3 sequence: CASSDRGGTEAFF. In DNA, the CDR3 is TGTGCCAGCTCAGACAGGGGAGGAACTGAAGCTTTCTTT. Filled out from reference TRBV5-4 and TRBJ1-1, the complete variable domain reads ETGVTQSPTHLIKTRGQQVTLRCSSQSGHNTVSWYQQALGQGPQFIFQYYREEENGRGNFPPRFSGLQFPNYSSELNVNALELDDSALYLCASSDRGGTEAFFGQGTRLTVV.